The subject of this entry is one T cell receptor (beta chain). Its antigen remains unknown. Produced via immunoSEQ multiplex PCR; TCRdb's table is partial and in-frame only. The top ten hold about 3.7% of the sample, which has over 100,000 clones, 88% seen once. The data belong to a study of T cell responses to AZD1222 COVID-19 vaccine. Whole-study findings and limits: Donors, mostly white British, included more females; clonal diversity was possibly underestimated. The study identified only five to seven AZD1222 recipients as seropositive at baseline.

The germline V gene has CDR1 MDHEN and CDR2 SYDVKM. Unmatched junction bases numbered 15, after V lost 5 bases and J lost 6 bases. This CDR3 has 16 residues. Specimen: peripheral blood, collected on day 0 of AZD1222 vaccination. The rearrangement uses TRBV28 and TRBJ2-5; 7 bases match TRBD2. The sequence derives from an adult in good health. The CDR3 nucleotides read TGTGCCAGCAGTCTCGATCGAGTCGGACTAGGGAAGACCCAGTACTTC. It translates to CASSLDRVGLGKTQYF. The complete variable domain, with remaining parts taken from reference TRBV28 and TRBJ2-5, reads DVKVTQSSRYLVKRTGEKVFLECVQDMDHENMFWYRQDPGLGLRLIYFSYDVKMKEKGDIPEGYSVSREKKERFSLILESASTNQTSMYLCASSLDRVGLGKTQYFGPGTRLLVL.